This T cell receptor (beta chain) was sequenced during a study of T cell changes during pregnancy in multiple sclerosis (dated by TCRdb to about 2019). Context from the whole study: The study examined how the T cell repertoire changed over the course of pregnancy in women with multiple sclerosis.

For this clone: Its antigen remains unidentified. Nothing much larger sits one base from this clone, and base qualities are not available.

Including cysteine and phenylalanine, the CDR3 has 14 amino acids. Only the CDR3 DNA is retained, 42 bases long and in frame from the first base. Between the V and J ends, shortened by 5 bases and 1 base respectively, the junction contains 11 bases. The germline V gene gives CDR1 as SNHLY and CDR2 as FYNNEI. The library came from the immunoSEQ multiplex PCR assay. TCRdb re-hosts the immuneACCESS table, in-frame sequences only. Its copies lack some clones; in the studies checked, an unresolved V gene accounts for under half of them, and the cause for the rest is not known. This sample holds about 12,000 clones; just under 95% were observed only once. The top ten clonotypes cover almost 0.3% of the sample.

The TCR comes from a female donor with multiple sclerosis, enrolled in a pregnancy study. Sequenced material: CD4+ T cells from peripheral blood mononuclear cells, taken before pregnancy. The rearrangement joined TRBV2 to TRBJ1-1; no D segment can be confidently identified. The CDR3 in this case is CASSRQKGNTEAFF. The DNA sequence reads TGTGCCAGCAGTAGACAAAAAGGGAACACTGAAGCTTTCTTT.